These 11 T cell receptor beta chains were all obtained from the same sample, sequenced in a study of molecular identifiers for immune sequencing clone quantification. TCRdb processed the PCR reads anew with MiXCR; each CDR3 protein has one entry. In the table there are more than 250,000 distinct CDR3 sequences, roughly a fifth of which are singletons. Sequenced: naive CD8+ T cells from blood, with Jurkat cell RNA spiked in. The subset denotes: FACS-sorted CD8+CD4-CCR7+CD45RA+ naive T cells. All receptors come from a human donor in good health. Some libraries in this study had Jurkat cell RNA spiked in.

At least ten counts were recorded for this clonotype. V and J are TRBV27 and TRBJ1-5, with a possible D match to TRBD1 (5 bases). Trimming shortened V by 2 bases and J by 7 bases, and 12 bases separated the two germline ends. This CDR3 is built from 14 residues. Germline CDR1 MNHEY, CDR2 SMNVEV (reference sequence). CDR3 sequence (DNA): TGTGCCAGCAGTTTAAAGACAGCTTTGCAGCCCCAGCATTTT. It translates to CASSLKTALQPQHF.

With respect to this clonotype: It may be a read error: a sequence one base away is much more abundant. The chain carries TRBV7-6 and TRBJ2-7; 10 nucleotides line up with TRBD2. The CDR3 totals 18 residues. Germline V gene sequence: CDR1 SGHVS, CDR2 FNYEAQ. The CDR3 DNA follows: TGTGCCAGCAGCTTAGCGGAGTATAGCGGGGGGTTCCGGGGCGAGCAGTCCTTC. This sequence encodes CASSLAEYSGGFRGEQSF.

The genes are TRBV10-1 and TRBJ2-3, with TRBD2 identical over 10 bases. Per the germline V gene, CDR1 is WNHNN and CDR2 is SYGVQD (reference sequence). J was trimmed by 3 bases and V by 0 bases; bases with no gene match: 9. The CDR3 length is 18 residues. The CDR3 loop is CASSESSVAGGGTDTQYF. CDR3 nucleotide sequence: TGCGCCAGCAGTGAGTCTTCCGTAGCGGGGGGTGGAACAGATACGCAGTATTTT.

This clonotype was counted at least ten times. This chain joins TRBV9 and TRBJ2-3, with D tentatively TRBD1 or TRBD2 (5 bases each). The germline V gene has CDR1 SGDLS and CDR2 YYNGEE. The CDR3 covers 17 residues. The V end lost 0 bases, the J end lost 1 base, and 15 bases lay between the germline ends. CDR3 in amino acids: CASSVEGTGYRTDTQYF. The CDR3 nucleotides are TGTGCCAGCAGCGTAGAGGGGACGGGCTACCGCACAGATACGCAGTATTTT.

Details on this clonotype: This may stem from a read error, because a much larger clone lies one nucleotide away. The rearrangement joins TRBV12-3 or TRBV12-4 to TRBJ2-5; maybe TRBD2 (6 bases). CDR3 size: 16 residues. Between the trimmed V and J ends, which lost 2 bases and 2 bases, there was a span of 15 bases. The DNA of the CDR3 is TGTGCCAGCAGTTTACATGGCCTAGCGTCGCAAGAGACCCAGTACTTC. This gives the protein CASSLHGLASQETQYF.

The V gene is TRBV11-2, the J gene TRBJ2-3; maybe TRBD2 (6 bases). This CDR3 is 15 amino acids long. Trimming stripped 5 bases from V and 2 bases from J, with 14 bases between. Germline lookup yields CDR1 SGHAT and CDR2 FQNNGV. CDR3 in amino acids: CASSNWAGITDTQYF. The CDR3, as DNA: TGTGCCAGCAGCAACTGGGCGGGGATCACAGATACGCAGTATTTT.

Only a few counts were recorded for this clonotype. Here the CDR3 DNA reads TGTGCCAGCAATTTGACAGGGTCCGACTATGGCTACACCTTC. Protein: CASNLTGSDYGYTF. The chain has TRBV12-3 or TRBV12-4 and TRBJ1-2; 7 bases are a match to TRBD1. V was pared by 7 bases and J by 3 bases, with 8 bases of the junction left unmatched. The CDR3 is 14 amino acids.

This clonotype was detected only a few times. The chain couples TRBV6-1 to TRBJ1-4; D unresolved. Germline V lookup: CDR1 MNHNS, CDR2 SASEGT. The CDR3 has 13 residues. Trimming took 10 bases from V and 5 from J, leaving 14 bases between them. In nucleotides, the CDR3 is TGTGCCACGAAGCCCCCCAGAAATGAAAAACTGTTTTTT. It specifies CATKPPRNEKLFF.

Notes on this clonotype: With a much larger clone just one base away, this may be a read error. The J gene is TRBJ1-1, the V gene TRBV20-1, with D tentatively TRBD1 (5 bases). This CDR3 region has 11 residues. CDR1 DFQATT and CDR2 SNEGSKA come from the germline V gene (reference sequence). CDR3 sequence reads: CSDRDQGEAFF. The CDR3 DNA sequence: TGCAGTGATAGAGATCAGGGAGAAGCTTTCTTT.

A word on this clonotype: This may be a read error, as it is one base from a much larger clone. The chain has TRBV7-9 and TRBJ2-5; D is unresolved. Germline CDR1 is SEHNR and CDR2 is FQNEAQ (reference sequence). The CDR3 runs 12 residues. The V gene lost 5 bases and the J gene lost 4 bases, with 8 bases spanning the gap. The CDR3 sequence is CASSIQRETQYF. Here the CDR3 DNA reads TGTGCCAGCAGCATTCAACGAGAGACCCAGTACTTC.

The chain recombines TRBV7-9 with TRBJ2-7, with 8 positions matching TRBD2. Trimming removed 5 bases from V and 12 bases from J; junction bases left unmatched: 12. This CDR3 region has 13 residues. Germline V gives CDR1 SEHNR, CDR2 FQNEAQ (reference sequence). The CDR3 nucleotides are TGTGCCAGCAGCCCGGGGGGCGGGGGGCCTGCGTACTTC. Protein: CASSPGGGGPAYF.